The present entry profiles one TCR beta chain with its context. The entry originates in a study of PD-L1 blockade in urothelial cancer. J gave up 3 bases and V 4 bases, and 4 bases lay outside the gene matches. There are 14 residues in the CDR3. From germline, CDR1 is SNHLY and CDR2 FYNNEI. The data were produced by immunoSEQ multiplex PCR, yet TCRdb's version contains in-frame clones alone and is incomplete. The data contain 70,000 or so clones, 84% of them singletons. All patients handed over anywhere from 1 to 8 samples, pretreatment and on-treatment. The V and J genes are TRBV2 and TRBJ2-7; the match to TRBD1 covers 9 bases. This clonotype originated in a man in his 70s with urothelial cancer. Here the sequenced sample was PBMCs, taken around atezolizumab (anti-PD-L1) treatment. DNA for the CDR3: TGTGCCAGCAGTGTAAACAGGGGGCTCTACGAGCAGTACTTC. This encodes CASSVNRGLYEQYF.